A selection of T cell receptor beta chains follows, all from one sample in a study of CD8 T cells in ankylosing spondylitis. TCRdb re-derived calls from the 5' RACE reads in MiXCR, one entry per CDR3 protein. Of fewer than 750,000 distinct CDR3 sequences in the sample, 15% to 20% were seen once. Sequencing was done on a sample of blood, either unsorted or a sorted T cell fraction (not recorded which). These TCRs come from a male donor with ankylosing spondylitis. The CDR3 runs from the conserved cysteine through the conserved F or W. A D gene is named only where the DNA matches it firmly. Clone size appears in some rows only: once, few, many, or a class for an expanded clone.

d_call: TRBD1
j_call: TRBJ1-1
v_call: TRBV6-2/TRBV6-3
clone_size: -
cdr3_nt: TGTGCCAGCAGACCCCGGGACAGGGATGGGGCAGAAGCTTTCTTT
cdr3_aa: CASRPRDRDGAEAFF

d_call: -
j_call: TRBJ2-2
v_call: TRBV4-1
clone_size: -
cdr3_nt: TGCGCCTCGTCAAAAGTAGGGGGGCCGACAGGCGGGGAGCTGTTTTTT
cdr3_aa: CASSKVGGPTGGELFF

d_call: -
j_call: TRBJ2-3
v_call: TRBV20-1
clone_size: -
cdr3_nt: TGCAGTGCTCGCACCTCCGGGACTCCGAAGGGTGGCGCAGATACGCAGTATTTT
cdr3_aa: CSARTSGTPKGGADTQYF

d_call: -
j_call: TRBJ1-2
v_call: TRBV5-6
clone_size: many
cdr3_nt: TGTGCCAGCAGCACAGGGATAAACTATGGCTACACCTTC
cdr3_aa: CASSTGINYGYTF

d_call: -
j_call: TRBJ2-1
v_call: TRBV13
clone_size: few
cdr3_nt: TGTGCCAGCAGCCCCACCAGGCTCCTCTACAATGAGCAGTTCTTC
cdr3_aa: CASSPTRLLYNEQFF

d_call: -
j_call: TRBJ1-1
v_call: TRBV4-2
clone_size: few
cdr3_nt: TGTGCCAGCAGCCACCCCTTGGAGGACACTGAAGCTTTCTTT
cdr3_aa: CASSHPLEDTEAFF

d_call: TRBD2
j_call: TRBJ2-3
v_call: TRBV10-3
clone_size: -
cdr3_nt: TGTGCCATCAGGGGACTAGCGGGGGACACAGATACGCAGTATTTT
cdr3_aa: CAIRGLAGDTDTQYF

d_call: TRBD1
j_call: TRBJ1-1
v_call: TRBV13
clone_size: -
cdr3_nt: TGTGCCAGCAGCCCGATAGGGACAGCTCCGAACACTGAAGCTTTCTTT
cdr3_aa: CASSPIGTAPNTEAFF

d_call: TRBD1
j_call: TRBJ1-4
v_call: TRBV4-3
clone_size: -
cdr3_nt: TGCGCCAGCAGCCAGGACAGGGGGCTCAGAAATGAAAAACTGTTTTTT
cdr3_aa: CASSQDRGLRNEKLFF

d_call: -
j_call: TRBJ2-6
v_call: TRBV5-1
clone_size: -
cdr3_nt: TGCGCCAGCAGCCCCTCGGCCGGGGCCAACGTCCTGACTTTC
cdr3_aa: CASSPSAGANVLTF

d_call: TRBD2
j_call: TRBJ2-2
v_call: TRBV29-1
clone_size: many
cdr3_nt: TGCAGCGTTGATGGGACTAGCCGAGCCGGGGAGCTGTTTTTT
cdr3_aa: CSVDGTSRAGELFF

d_call: TRBD2
j_call: TRBJ2-1
v_call: TRBV30
clone_size: -
cdr3_nt: TGTGCCTGGCTGATAGCGGGAGCACGGGACAATGAGCAGTTCTTC
cdr3_aa: CAWLIAGARDNEQFF

d_call: -
j_call: TRBJ1-3
v_call: TRBV25-1
clone_size: few
cdr3_nt: TGTGCCACCGGACTGCGACCCTCTGGAAACACCATATATTTT
cdr3_aa: CATGLRPSGNTIYF

d_call: -
j_call: TRBJ1-5
v_call: TRBV25-1
clone_size: few
cdr3_nt: TGTGCCAGCAGTGAATCCGGGGCATACAGCAATCAGCCCCAGCATTTT
cdr3_aa: CASSESGAYSNQPQHF

d_call: TRBD2
j_call: TRBJ2-1
v_call: TRBV29-1
clone_size: -
cdr3_nt: TGCAGCGGGACTAGCGGGAGGAGCGGCGCCATTGAGCAGTTCTTC
cdr3_aa: CSGTSGRSGAIEQFF

d_call: -
j_call: TRBJ2-3
v_call: TRBV7-2
clone_size: few
cdr3_nt: TGTGCCAGCAGCAGTGATGGGGCCGCAGATACGCAGTATTTT
cdr3_aa: CASSSDGAADTQYF

d_call: -
j_call: TRBJ2-1
v_call: TRBV12-3/TRBV12-4
clone_size: few
cdr3_nt: TGTGCCAGCAGTTTCGGGGTGGGGGATGAGCAGTTCTTC
cdr3_aa: CASSFGVGDEQFF

d_call: TRBD1
j_call: TRBJ2-2
v_call: TRBV7-9
clone_size: -
cdr3_nt: TGTGCCAGCAGCTTATTACAGGGGGAAGGCACCGGGGAGCTGTTTTTT
cdr3_aa: CASSLLQGEGTGELFF

d_call: TRBD1
j_call: TRBJ1-6
v_call: TRBV6-1
clone_size: -
cdr3_nt: TGTGCCAGCAACCGGGACAGAGAGAATAATTCACCCCTCCACTTT
cdr3_aa: CASNRDRENNSPLHF

d_call: -
j_call: TRBJ1-6
v_call: TRBV5-1
clone_size: few
cdr3_nt: TGCGCCAGCAGCCATGGCCGGGACAACTCACCCCTCCACTTT
cdr3_aa: CASSHGRDNSPLHF

d_call: TRBD1
j_call: TRBJ2-7
v_call: TRBV29-1
clone_size: -
cdr3_nt: TGCAGCGTAGAGACCCGGGACAGGGGTGGGTACGAGCAGTACTTC
cdr3_aa: CSVETRDRGGYEQYF

d_call: TRBD1
j_call: TRBJ2-3
v_call: TRBV20-1
clone_size: -
cdr3_nt: TGCTGTGCTACTAGCCCGGGACAGGGGGTGATAGATACGCAGTATTTT
cdr3_aa: CCATSPGQGVIDTQYF

d_call: TRBD2
j_call: TRBJ2-7
v_call: TRBV7-9
clone_size: few
cdr3_nt: TGTGCCAGCAGCTTAGTCCTAGCGGGACCAGATGAGCAGTACTTC
cdr3_aa: CASSLVLAGPDEQYF

d_call: -
j_call: TRBJ2-7
v_call: TRBV7-2
clone_size: few
cdr3_nt: TGTGCCAGCAGCTTATGGGGCGCACCCTACGAGCAGTACTTC
cdr3_aa: CASSLWGAPYEQYF

d_call: TRBD2
j_call: TRBJ2-1
v_call: TRBV20-1
clone_size: few
cdr3_nt: TGCAGTGCTAGGGGGACTAGGTCCTACAATGAGCAGTTCTTC
cdr3_aa: CSARGTRSYNEQFF

d_call: -
j_call: TRBJ2-6
v_call: TRBV7-9
clone_size: few
cdr3_nt: TGTGCCAGCAGCTCCGCTGCTGGGGCCAACGTCCTGACTTTC
cdr3_aa: CASSSAAGANVLTF

d_call: -
j_call: TRBJ1-2
v_call: TRBV5-1
clone_size: -
cdr3_nt: TGCGCCAGCAGCCCCATTAAAGATAACTATGGCTACACCTTC
cdr3_aa: CASSPIKDNYGYTF

d_call: TRBD1
j_call: TRBJ2-1
v_call: TRBV28
clone_size: few
cdr3_nt: TGTGCCAGCAGTTTGAGGGGGCGCGCGGCTAGCTCCTACAATGAGCAGTTCTTC
cdr3_aa: CASSLRGRAASSYNEQFF

d_call: TRBD2
j_call: TRBJ2-1
v_call: TRBV6-1
clone_size: -
cdr3_nt: TGTGCCAGCAGGGCCCCTAGCGGGGGGGACAATGAGCAGTTCTTC
cdr3_aa: CASRAPSGGDNEQFF

d_call: -
j_call: TRBJ1-1
v_call: TRBV12-3/TRBV12-4
clone_size: -
cdr3_nt: TGTGCCAGCAGTTTAGACCACTCGACAGCGTTCAACACTGAAGCTTTCTTT
cdr3_aa: CASSLDHSTAFNTEAFF

d_call: TRBD2
j_call: TRBJ2-1
v_call: TRBV28
clone_size: few
cdr3_nt: TGTGCCAGCAGTTTATCCCTAGCGGGAGCTTGGAATGAGCAGTTCTTC
cdr3_aa: CASSLSLAGAWNEQFF

d_call: -
j_call: TRBJ2-3
v_call: TRBV19
clone_size: -
cdr3_nt: TGTGCCAGTAGTATGAGGGGGAGCAGACCCACAGATACGCAGTATTTT
cdr3_aa: CASSMRGSRPTDTQYF

d_call: TRBD2
j_call: TRBJ2-3
v_call: TRBV29-1
clone_size: -
cdr3_nt: TGCAGCGTTGTTCGACTAGCGGGGGGCACAGATACGCAGTATTTT
cdr3_aa: CSVVRLAGGTDTQYF

d_call: -
j_call: TRBJ2-7
v_call: TRBV7-9
clone_size: few
cdr3_nt: TGTGCCAGCAGTCCCATATCTAGCGGGACAGGGGTGTACGAGCAGTACTTC
cdr3_aa: CASSPISSGTGVYEQYF

d_call: -
j_call: TRBJ2-7
v_call: TRBV5-1
clone_size: many
cdr3_nt: TGCGCCAGCTCACTCAGGGGTACGGACGAGCAGTACTTC
cdr3_aa: CASSLRGTDEQYF

d_call: TRBD2
j_call: TRBJ2-5
v_call: TRBV27
clone_size: -
cdr3_nt: TGTGCCAGCAGAATAGCGGGAGGCCAAGAGACCCAGTACTTC
cdr3_aa: CASRIAGGQETQYF

d_call: -
j_call: TRBJ1-2
v_call: TRBV5-1
clone_size: -
cdr3_nt: TGCGCCAGCAGCATGGGACTAGCTAACTATGGCTACACCTTC
cdr3_aa: CASSMGLANYGYTF

d_call: TRBD2
j_call: TRBJ2-5
v_call: TRBV6-5
clone_size: few
cdr3_nt: TGTGCCAGCAGTTACCGGGGGGGACGGGAGACCCAGTACTTC
cdr3_aa: CASSYRGGRETQYF

d_call: -
j_call: TRBJ2-1
v_call: TRBV20-1
clone_size: many
cdr3_nt: TGCAGTGCTAGAGTAGGATCTTCGCGCTCCTACAATGAGCAGTTCTTC
cdr3_aa: CSARVGSSRSYNEQFF

d_call: -
j_call: TRBJ1-3
v_call: TRBV18
clone_size: -
cdr3_nt: TGTGCCAGCTCACCACTCGTTTCTAGAGAAGCATCTGGAAACACCATATATTTT
cdr3_aa: CASSPLVSREASGNTIYF

d_call: TRBD2
j_call: TRBJ2-5
v_call: TRBV4-2
clone_size: -
cdr3_nt: TGTGCCAGCAGACCACTAGCGGGGGGCGTTGAGACCCAGTACTTC
cdr3_aa: CASRPLAGGVETQYF